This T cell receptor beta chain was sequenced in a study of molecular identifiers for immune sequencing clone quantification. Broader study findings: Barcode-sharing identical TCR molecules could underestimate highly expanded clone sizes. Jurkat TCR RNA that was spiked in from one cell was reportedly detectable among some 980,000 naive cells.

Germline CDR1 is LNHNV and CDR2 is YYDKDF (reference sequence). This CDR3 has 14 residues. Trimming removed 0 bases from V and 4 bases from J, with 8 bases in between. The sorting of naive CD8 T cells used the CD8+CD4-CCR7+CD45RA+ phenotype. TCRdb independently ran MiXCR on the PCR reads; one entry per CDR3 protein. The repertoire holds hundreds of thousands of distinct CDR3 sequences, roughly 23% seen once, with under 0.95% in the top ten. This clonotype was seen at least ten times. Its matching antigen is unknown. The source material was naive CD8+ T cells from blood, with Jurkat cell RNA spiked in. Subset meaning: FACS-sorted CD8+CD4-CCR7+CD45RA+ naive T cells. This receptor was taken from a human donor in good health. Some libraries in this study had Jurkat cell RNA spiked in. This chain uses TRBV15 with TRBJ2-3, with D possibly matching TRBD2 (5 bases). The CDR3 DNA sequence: TGTGCCACCAGCAGAGACGTGGGAGCAGATACGCAGTATTTT. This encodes CATSRDVGADTQYF.